This T cell receptor beta chain came from a study of control samples from healthy donors and cancer patients. The CDR3 runs 11 residues. CDR1 MDHEN and CDR2 SYDVKM come from the germline V gene. Between the trimmed V and J ends, which lost 10 bases and 5 bases, there was a span of 11 bases. Assay: immunoSEQ multiplex PCR; the TCRdb copy retains only in-frame clones and omits some. The data show around 150,000 clones, with nearly 96% seen just once and 1% held by the top ten. This sequence originates from a woman in her 30s in good health. The chain employs TRBV28 and TRBJ2-5; D uncertain. Input material: blood. CDR3: CATLSGETQYF. CDR3 DNA: TGTGCCACCCTTTCCGGCGAGACCCAGTACTTC.